The 15 T cell receptor beta chains given below trace back to one sample, sequenced in a study of T cells of healthy individuals. TCRdb called the 5' RACE reads again in MiXCR, with one record for every CDR3 protein. The table has tens of thousands of distinct CDR3 sequences, around 15% seen once. Every receptor here comes from a human donor in good health.

The V and J genes are TRBV24-1 and TRBJ2-7; D is perhaps TRBD1 (6 bases). The CDR3 length is 15 residues. V was shortened by 3 bases and J by 5 bases, with 16 bases between the two germline ends. CDR1 KGHDR and CDR2 SFDVKD come from the germline V gene. The CDR3 spells CATSDGQTGSNEQYF. In DNA form, the CDR3 reads TGTGCCACCAGTGATGGGCAGACAGGATCAAACGAGCAGTACTTC.

This clonotype was seen repeatedly, ten times or more. V and J are TRBV12-3 or TRBV12-4 and TRBJ2-7; 12 bases match TRBD2. CDR3 length: 15 amino acids. Unmatched junction bases numbered 7, after V lost 6 bases and J lost 4 bases. The CDR3 loop is CASSRTSGNFYEQYF. CDR3 nucleotide sequence: TGTGCCAGCAGCCGGACTAGCGGGAACTTTTACGAGCAGTACTTC.

This clonotype was seen repeatedly, ten times or more. The V call is TRBV12-3 or TRBV12-4, the J call TRBJ2-3; D call uncertain. The ends were cut back, 7 bases at V and 0 bases at J, with 11 bases in the middle. This CDR3 is 14 amino acids long. The CDR3 here is CASIPPSSTDTQYF. The CDR3, as DNA: TGTGCCAGCATTCCCCCGTCTAGCACAGATACGCAGTATTTT.

This clonotype came up a few times. The chain joins TRBV27 to TRBJ2-6; D unresolved. The CDR3 is 15 residues long. Germline V gene data show CDR1 as MNHEY and CDR2 as SMNVEV (reference sequence). The V gene lost 5 bases and the J gene lost 0 bases, with 8 bases spanning the gap. CDR3 bases: TGTGCCAGCAGTCCGCCACTCTCTGGGGCCAACGTCCTGACTTTC. It is translated as CASSPPLSGANVLTF.

V gene TRBV7-2 combines with J gene TRBJ1-1, with TRBD1 matching over 7 bases. V dropped 0 bases and J dropped 1; count of bases not matched to a gene: 2. Germline V gene sequence: CDR1 SGHTA, CDR2 FQGNSA. The CDR3 extends over 15 amino acids. The CDR3 spells CASSLAHRGNTEAFF. CDR3 DNA: TGTGCCAGCAGCTTAGCCCACAGGGGGAACACTGAAGCTTTCTTT. Looking up the rest from reference TRBV7-2 and TRBJ1-1 gives the full variable domain: GAGVSQSPSNKVTEKGKDVELRCDPISGHTALYWYRQSLGQGLEFLIYFQGNSAPDKSGLPSDRFSAERTGGSVSTLTIQRTQQEDSAVYLCASSLAHRGNTEAFFGQGTRLTVV.

The V and J genes are TRBV3-1 and TRBJ2-7, with D maybe TRBD2 (5 bases). The CDR3 runs to 13 residues. From germline, CDR1 is LGHDT and CDR2 YNNKEL (reference sequence). V lost 2 bases and J lost 2, with 7 bases in between. CDR3 nucleotide sequence: TGTGCCAGCAGCCAACGGGGTCCCTACGAGCAGTACTTC. Its translation is CASSQRGPYEQYF.

This clonotype turned up a few times. The V gene is TRBV15, the J gene TRBJ2-1, with D maybe TRBD1 (6 bases). The V gene lost 6 bases and the J gene lost 0 bases, with 9 bases spanning the gap. CDR3 size: 14 residues. Germline CDR1 LNHNV, CDR2 YYDKDF (reference sequence). The CDR3 region is CATRKDSSYNEQFF. The CDR3 DNA is TGTGCCACCAGGAAGGACAGCTCCTACAATGAGCAGTTCTTC. Full variable domain (outside the CDR3, taken from reference TRBV15 and TRBJ2-1): DAMVIQNPRYQVTQFGKPVTLSCSQTLNHNVMYWYQQKSSQAPKLLFHYYDKDFNNEADTPDNFQSRRPNTSFCFLDIRSPGLGDTAMYLCATRKDSSYNEQFFGPGTRLTVL.

The table lists this clonotype with many counts. The chain is built from TRBV20-1 and TRBJ1-5; 10 bases match TRBD1. The CDR3 is 17 residues long. V gave up 5 bases and J gave up 2 bases; unmatched junction bases: 12. Germline loops: CDR1 DFQATT, CDR2 SNEGSKA (reference sequence). The CDR3 loop is CSAPDPGQGGRNQPQHF. The CDR3 nucleotides are TGCAGTGCTCCCGATCCCGGACAGGGGGGTCGCAATCAGCCCCAGCATTTT.

V is TRBV5-1 and J is TRBJ2-5, with TRBD2 identical over 13 bases. The CDR3 totals 16 residues. Germline-derived CDR1 and CDR2 are SGHRS and YFSETQ. V trimming: 4 bases; J trimming: 2 bases; junction bases outside the gene matches: 5. The CDR3 DNA follows: TGCGCCAGCAGCACGGCGGGACTAGCGGGGCAAGAGACCCAGTACTTC. Its translation: CASSTAGLAGQETQYF.

This clonotype appeared a few times. The genes are TRBV20-1 and TRBJ1-5; no reliable D call. Trimming removed 5 bases from V and 3 bases from J, with 14 bases in between. This CDR3 spans 14 amino acids. CDR1 is DFQATT, CDR2 SNEGSKA, per germline (reference sequence). DNA of the CDR3: TGCAGTGCTGTCCGGGCTCAACCCAATCAGCCCCAGCATTTT. It codes for CSAVRAQPNQPQHF.

This clonotype was recorded at least ten times. The chain recombines TRBV7-2 with TRBJ1-1; the D is unclear. From germline, CDR1 is SGHTA and CDR2 FQGNSA. This CDR3 comprises 14 residues. Trimming removed 1 base from V and 1 base from J, with 7 bases in between. This CDR3 reads CASSLEAGNTEAFF. CDR3 nucleotide sequence: TGTGCCAGCAGCTTAGAGGCGGGGAACACTGAAGCTTTCTTT.

This clonotype has only a few counts. This chain joins TRBV6-6 and TRBJ1-4; D gene ambiguous. CDR1 and CDR2 (germline): MNHNY, SVGAGI (reference sequence). The CDR3 has 14 residues. Trimming left V 2 bases short and J 8 bases short, with 12 bases between. CDR3 DNA sequence: TGTGCCAGCAGTTACGGCCGGGGAGAAGAAAAACTGTTTTTT. As protein: CASSYGRGEEKLFF.

The chain joins TRBV20-1 to TRBJ2-1; tentatively, D is TRBD2 (6 bases). In germline, CDR1 is DFQATT, CDR2 SNEGSKA (reference sequence). The CDR3 has 13 amino acids. V was shortened by 6 bases and J by 9 bases, with 18 bases between the two germline ends. The DNA of the CDR3 is TGCAGTGCCCGGGGGAGTGGGTTCGGTGAGCAGTTCTTC. Its protein product is CSARGSGFGEQFF.

This chain connects TRBV27 to TRBJ1-2; possibly TRBD1 for D (5 bases). Looked up from germline, CDR1 is MNHEY and CDR2 is SMNVEV (reference sequence). V lost 2 bases and J 2 bases, leaving 12 bases between the germline ends. CDR3 length equals 15 residues. The CDR3 reads CASSLIWAGNYGYTF. Here the CDR3 DNA reads TGTGCCAGCAGTTTAATATGGGCAGGGAACTATGGCTACACCTTC.

The table lists this clonotype with a few counts. The chain's CDR3 is CSARDRGAEHRGTQYF. CDR3 sequence (DNA): TGCAGTGCTAGAGATCGCGGGGCGGAGCACAGAGGGACCCAGTACTTC. The V call is TRBV20-1, the J call TRBJ2-5; D is perhaps TRBD2 (6 bases). Trimming removed 0 bases at V and 7 bases at J, with 21 bases between. The CDR3 contains 16 residues. Germline V gives CDR1 DFQATT, CDR2 SNEGSKA (reference sequence).